This T cell receptor beta chain was captured by sequencing in a study of identical twins. V trimming: 10 bases; J trimming: 7 bases; junction bases outside the gene matches: 10. The CDR3 runs to 15 residues. The germline V gene has CDR1 ENHRY and CDR2 SYGVKD. Each CDR3 protein is one row after TCRdb ran MiXCR on the 5' RACE reads. The table shows around 510,000 distinct CDR3 sequences, with approximately 15% occurring only once. This clonotype was recorded at least ten times. Antigen unknown. Study-wide findings and caveats: The more abundant beta clonotypes in cord blood had fewer insertions, and memory repertoires did not show this.

The data were also submitted as part of a second study, on yellow fever vaccine responses in identical twins.

This sequence originates from a woman between 18 and 29 years old in good health. This sequence joins TRBV10-3 and TRBJ2-1; TRBD2 agrees at 13 bases. The sample was CD4+ T cells sorted from blood. The CDR3: CATSLTSGGANEQFF. The DNA for the CDR3 is TGTGCCACATCCCTCACTAGCGGGGGGGCAAATGAGCAGTTCTTC.